One and the same sample provided the 29 T cell receptor beta chains below, sequenced in a study of OX40 agonist ivuxolimab in advanced cancers. Assay used: immunoSEQ multiplex PCR; TCRdb lists only in-frame clones, some missing. The sample has tens of thousands of clones, 70% to 90% seen once. Source: CD4+ or CD8+ T cells sorted from blood, taken in a trial of the OX40 agonist ivuxolimab. The receptors originated from an adult with an advanced solid tumor such as melanoma, head and neck, liver or kidney cancer.

This sequence joins TRBV19 and TRBJ1-5; D gene ambiguous. CDR1 and CDR2 from the germline V gene are LNHDA and SQIVND (reference sequence). CDR3 length: 16 residues. V lost 7 bases and J lost 5, with 21 bases in between. CDR3 sequence: CASKNSALPQDQPQHF. In DNA form, the CDR3 reads TGTGCCAGTAAGAATTCCGCGTTACCTCAGGATCAGCCCCAGCATTTT.

The chain couples TRBV5-5 to TRBJ2-7; D tentatively reads TRBD1 or TRBD2 (5 bases each). The CDR3 has 13 amino acids. Trimming removed 4 bases at V and 9 bases at J, with 17 bases between. Germline V lookup: CDR1 SGHKS, CDR2 YYEKEE (reference sequence). DNA for the CDR3: TGTGCCAGCAGCCCCCGGGACGCCGCCGCGCAGTACTTC. Protein: CASSPRDAAAQYF.

The chain uses TRBV6-1 and TRBJ1-2, with unresolved D. The CDR3 length is 11 residues. Germline CDR1 reads MNHNS; CDR2 reads SASEGT. V gave up 11 bases and J gave up 4 bases, with 11 bases separating them. DNA of the CDR3: TGTGCCGTTGAGGCCAGCTATGGCTACACCTTC. Its protein is CAVEASYGYTF.

V is TRBV7-3 and J is TRBJ2-2; 8 nucleotides align to TRBD1. The CDR3 is 15 residues long. CDR1 and CDR2 (germline): SGHTA, FQGTGA. V trimming: 5 bases; J trimming: 0 bases; junction bases outside the gene matches: 2. The CDR3 DNA sequence: TGTGCCAGCAGCAGGGACAGGCCGAACACCGGGGAGCTGTTTTTT. It specifies CASSRDRPNTGELFF.

This clone was seen only a few times. V usage is TRBV7-9 and J usage is TRBJ2-3; possible D gene TRBD2, 5 bases. V was shortened by 2 bases and J by 2 bases, with 8 bases between the two germline ends. Germline V gene data show CDR1 as SEHNR and CDR2 as FQNEAQ (reference sequence). The CDR3 is 14 residues long. In DNA, the CDR3 is TGTGCCAGCAGCTTATTAGCGAACACAGATACGCAGTATTTT. Protein product: CASSLLANTDTQYF.

In regard to this clone: The junction differs from germline at one of its ends, possibly a read error. This chain links TRBV7-7 with TRBJ2-3, with 9 bases aligning to TRBD2. Germline lookup yields CDR1 SSHAT and CDR2 FNYEAQ (reference sequence). This CDR3 has 13 residues. The CDR3, as DNA: TGTGCTAGCAGCTTAGCGGGAGTAGATACGCAGTATTTT. Its translation is CASSLAGVDTQYF.

V gene TRBV19 combines with J gene TRBJ1-5; TRBD1 aligns across 10 bases. Germline trimming cut 5 bases from V and 2 bases from J; bases unmatched to any gene: 6. The CDR3 length is 16 residues. The germline gives CDR1 LNHDA, CDR2 SQIVND (reference sequence). The CDR3 protein is CASSDPGTGGNQPQHF. Written as DNA, the CDR3 is TGTGCCAGTAGTGACCCCGGGACAGGGGGCAATCAGCCCCAGCATTTT.

The chain has TRBV6-6 and TRBJ2-5; TRBD1 aligns across 8 bases. The V gene's germline CDR1 is MNHNY and CDR2 SVGAGI (reference sequence). This CDR3 spans 14 amino acids. Trimming cost V 5 bases and J 5 bases; bases outside gene matches: 7. CDR3 bases: TGTGCCAGCAGTCCCCGGACAGGGTGGGAGACCCAGTACTTC. This gives the protein CASSPRTGWETQYF.

With regard to this clone: One end of the junction fails to match germline, which may point to a read error. This chain joins TRBV5-1 and TRBJ2-3; D is unclear. CDR1 and CDR2 from the germline V gene are SGHRS and YFSETQ. The CDR3 extends over 13 amino acids. CDR3 amino acids: CASSLGSQDTQYF. As DNA, the CDR3 is TGTGCCAGCAGCTTGGGGTCACAGGATACGCAGTATTTT.

This clone was seen just once. The junction shows a germline mismatch at one end, possibly a read error. The chain has TRBV6-4 and TRBJ2-3; weak D call: TRBD2 (6 bases). The CDR3 sequence is 12 residues long. The germline V gene encodes CDR1 MRHNA and CDR2 SNTAGT. The CDR3 loop is CASRDYLNTQYF. In nucleotides, the CDR3 is TGTGCCAGCAGGGACTATCTAAATACGCAGTATTTT.

V is TRBV10-1 and J is TRBJ2-2; D possibly corresponds to TRBD1 (5 bases). The CDR3 has 13 amino acids. Germline loops: CDR1 WNHNN, CDR2 SYGVQD (reference sequence). The V end was cut by 8 bases, the J end by 0 bases, with 7 bases between. The CDR3 sequence is CASVTANTGELFF. The CDR3 region has the DNA TGCGCCAGCGTGACAGCGAACACCGGGGAGCTGTTTTTT.

The chain has TRBV19 and TRBJ1-5, with 9 bases lining up with TRBD1. Germline V gives CDR1 LNHDA, CDR2 SQIVND (reference sequence). V was pared by 7 bases and J by 3 bases, with 10 bases of the junction left unmatched. The CDR3 has 16 amino acids. The CDR3: CASKKPGQGFNQPQHF. The CDR3 coding sequence is TGTGCCAGTAAAAAGCCGGGACAGGGATTCAATCAGCCCCAGCATTTT. Full variable domain (missing parts from reference TRBV19 and TRBJ1-5): DGGITQSPKYLFRKEGQNVTLSCEQNLNHDAMYWYRQDPGQGLRLIYYSQIVNDFQKGDIAEGYSVSREKKESFPLTVTSAQKNPTAFYLCASKKPGQGFNQPQHFGDGTRLSIL.

CDR3 coding DNA: TGTGCCAGCAGCCCAGGACAGTTTAACACCGGGGAGCTGTTTTTT. It yields the protein CASSPGQFNTGELFF. The rearrangement links TRBV27 to TRBJ2-2, with a weak D call TRBD1 (6 bases). The CDR3 totals 15 residues. Germline V lookup: CDR1 MNHEY, CDR2 SMNVEV (reference sequence). The V and J ends lost 6 bases and 2 bases respectively, with 13 bases between them.

The chain has TRBV28 and TRBJ1-4; 9 nucleotides agree with TRBD1. The junction had 4 bases not matched to a gene; V was cut back by 3 bases and J by 5 bases. This CDR3 is 15 amino acids long. Germline CDR1 and CDR2: MDHEN and SYDVKM. CDR3: CASSLTGQGNEKLFF. For the CDR3, the DNA is TGTGCCAGCAGTTTGACGGGACAGGGAAATGAAAAACTGTTTTTT. The full variable domain, its missing parts supplied by reference TRBV28 and TRBJ1-4, is DVKVTQSSRYLVKRTGEKVFLECVQDMDHENMFWYRQDPGLGLRLIYFSYDVKMKEKGDIPEGYSVSREKKERFSLILESASTNQTSMYLCASSLTGQGNEKLFFGSGTQLSVL.

V gene TRBV9 combines with J gene TRBJ1-2, with 7 bases fitting TRBD1. Germline CDR1 SGDLS, CDR2 YYNGEE. Trimming took 0 bases from V and 3 from J; bases not matched to a gene: 5. The CDR3 is 15 amino acids. CDR3 coding DNA: TGTGCCAGCAGCGTAGTTGCAGGGGGTGACTATGGCTACACCTTC. Its protein product is CASSVVAGGDYGYTF.

This clone was seen only once. The CDR3 coding sequence is TGTGCCAGCAGCTCACCCGACAGGGGGCAGACTGAAGCTTTCTTT. Its protein is CASSSPDRGQTEAFF. V is TRBV7-9 and J is TRBJ1-1, with 10 bases fitting TRBD1. J gave up 5 bases and V 4 bases, and 7 bases lay outside the gene matches. CDR1 and CDR2 (germline): SEHNR, FQNEAQ (reference sequence). The CDR3 extends over 15 amino acids.

The chain carries TRBV19 and TRBJ2-2; TRBD2 is a possible D gene (6 bases). The length of the CDR3 is 13 residues. Germline lookup yields CDR1 LNHDA and CDR2 SQIVND (reference sequence). V lost 5 bases and J 10 bases, leaving 14 bases between the germline ends. The CDR3 sequence: CASSARRAEELFF. The CDR3 nucleotides are TGTGCCAGTAGTGCACGGAGGGCCGAGGAGCTGTTTTTT.

The chain couples TRBV11-2 to TRBJ2-3; D unresolved. The CDR3 has 14 residues. Trimming removed 2 bases at V and 2 bases at J, with 8 bases between. In germline, CDR1 is SGHAT, CDR2 FQNNGV. The CDR3 is CASSLQTNTDTQYF. In nucleotides, the CDR3 is TGTGCCAGCAGCTTACAAACTAACACAGATACGCAGTATTTT.

The chain has TRBV5-1 and TRBJ2-7; 10 bases match TRBD2. The trim removed 4 bases at V and 4 bases at J, leaving 11 bases unmatched. The CDR3 contains 16 residues. The germline V gene encodes CDR1 SGHRS and CDR2 YFSETQ. CDR3 coding DNA: TGCGCCAGCAGCGCTCCTAGCGGGAGATGGGGATACGAGCAGTACTTC. Its translation is CASSAPSGRWGYEQYF.

The CDR3 protein is CSVGPSGGPGEQFF. CDR3 DNA: TGCAGCGTTGGTCCTAGCGGGGGTCCAGGTGAGCAGTTCTTC. This chain connects TRBV29-1 to TRBJ2-1; 10 nucleotides line up with TRBD2. From germline, CDR1 is SQVTM and CDR2 ANQGSEA. The CDR3 consists of 14 residues. V lost 4 bases, J lost 9 bases, and 9 bases stayed unmatched.

The CDR3 nucleotides are TGTGCCAGCAGCTGGGGACTAGCGGGAGGCGAGCAGTACTTC. Protein product: CASSWGLAGGEQYF. The rearrangement joins TRBV5-4 to TRBJ2-5; 15 bases are a match to TRBD2. The last part of the DNA fits TRBJ2-7 better; the J call may be wrong. The CDR3 extends over 14 amino acids. Germline CDR1 reads SGHNT; CDR2 reads YYREEE (reference sequence).

This clone has ten or more counts. The gene calls are TRBV5-1 and TRBJ2-7; either TRBD1 or TRBD2 may fit D (5 bases each). The CDR3 spans 13 residues. Germline CDR1 and CDR2: SGHRS and YFSETQ. Trimming stripped 0 bases from V and 5 bases from J, with 9 bases between. Written as DNA, the CDR3 is TGCGCCAGCAGCTTGGCCGGGACCAACGAGCAGTACTTC. As protein: CASSLAGTNEQYF.

The genes are TRBV9 and TRBJ2-1; the match to TRBD2 covers 13 bases. CDR3 length equals 14 residues. V lost 3 bases, J lost 10 bases, and 4 bases stayed unmatched. CDR1 and CDR2 from the germline V gene are SGDLS and YYNGEE. DNA for the CDR3: TGTGCCAGCAGCGCGGGACTAGCGGGATTGGAGCAGTTCTTC. Encoded protein: CASSAGLAGLEQFF.

This chain joins TRBV5-4 and TRBJ2-2; weak D call: TRBD1 (6 bases). Trimming removed 4 bases at V and 3 bases at J, with 13 bases between. Germline values: CDR1 SGHNT, CDR2 YYREEE (reference sequence). This CDR3 is built from 15 residues. CDR3 loop: CASSPDRSYTGELFF. In DNA form, the CDR3 reads TGTGCCAGCAGCCCAGACAGGAGCTACACCGGGGAGCTGTTTTTT.

The chain joins TRBV19 to TRBJ1-1, with 7 bases fitting TRBD1. The CDR3 totals 14 residues. Trimming took 7 bases from V and 3 from J; bases not matched to a gene: 8. The germline CDR1 and CDR2 sequences are LNHDA and SQIVND (reference sequence). The DNA for the CDR3 is TGTGCCAGTAAGACAGGGATGGTGGACACTGAAGCTTTCTTT. Its translation is CASKTGMVDTEAFF.

V and J are TRBV2 and TRBJ2-4; weak D call: TRBD1 (5 bases). V gave up 3 bases and J gave up 0 bases, with 9 bases separating them. The CDR3 spans 15 residues. CDR1 and CDR2 from the germline V gene are SNHLY and FYNNEI. CDR3 DNA: TGTGCCAGCAGTGAGGACAACCTAGCCAAAAACATTCAGTACTTC. Its translation is CASSEDNLAKNIQYF.

The chain has TRBV18 and TRBJ2-5; possibly TRBD1 or TRBD2 for D (5 bases each). There are 16 residues in the CDR3. V was trimmed by 2 bases and J by 5 bases, leaving 18 bases between them. The germline CDR1 and CDR2 sequences are KGHSH and LQKENI. The CDR3 DNA reads as TGTGCCAGCTCACCAGCCTCTCCAAGAGGGGACGAGACCCAGTACTTC. Its protein is CASSPASPRGDETQYF.

This clone is a singleton in its sample. Compared with germline, one end of the junction differs, possibly owing to a read error. The J gene is TRBJ2-3, the V gene TRBV28; TRBD2 agrees at 14 bases. Germline CDR1 MDHEN, CDR2 SYDVKM. The CDR3 contains 14 residues. This CDR3 is CASSPGTSGSFWDF. DNA for the CDR3: TGTGCCAGCAGTCCAGGGACTAGCGGGAGTTTCTGGGATTTT.

V and J are TRBV5-1 and TRBJ1-2, with D possibly being TRBD1 (6 bases). The germline gives CDR1 SGHRS, CDR2 YFSETQ. Trimming left V 0 bases short and J 1 base short, with 13 bases between. The CDR3 totals 16 residues. CDR3 bases: TGCGCCAGCAGCTTGGGGAACCGGGACAATAACTATGGCTACACCTTC. Its protein product is CASSLGNRDNNYGYTF.